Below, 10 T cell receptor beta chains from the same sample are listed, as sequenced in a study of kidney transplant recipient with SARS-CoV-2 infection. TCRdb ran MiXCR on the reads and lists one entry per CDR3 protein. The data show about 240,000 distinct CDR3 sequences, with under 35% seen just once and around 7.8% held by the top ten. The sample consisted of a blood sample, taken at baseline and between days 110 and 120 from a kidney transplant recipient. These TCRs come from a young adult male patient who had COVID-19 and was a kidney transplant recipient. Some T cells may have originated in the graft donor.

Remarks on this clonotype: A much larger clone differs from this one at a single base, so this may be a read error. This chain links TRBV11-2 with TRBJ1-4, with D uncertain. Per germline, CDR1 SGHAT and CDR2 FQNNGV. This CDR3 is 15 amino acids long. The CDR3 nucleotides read TGTGCCAGCGGCTTACGTGCGGGTGATAATGAAAAACTGTTTTTT. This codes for CASGLRAGDNEKLFF.

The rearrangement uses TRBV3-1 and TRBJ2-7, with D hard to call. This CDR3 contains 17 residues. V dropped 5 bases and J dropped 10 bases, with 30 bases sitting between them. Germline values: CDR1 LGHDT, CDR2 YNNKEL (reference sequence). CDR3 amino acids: CASSERPPTSFSEAQYF. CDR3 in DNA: TGTGCCAGCAGCGAGAGGCCTCCCACTTCTTTCTCTGAGGCCCAGTACTTC.

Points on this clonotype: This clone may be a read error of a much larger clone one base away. The CDR3 loop reads CASRDRRITEAFF. In DNA form, the CDR3 reads TGTGCCAGCCGGGACAGGAGGATCACTGAAGCTTTCTTT. This rearrangement joins TRBV5-6 to TRBJ1-1; 8 nucleotides agree with TRBD1. CDR1 is SGHDT and CDR2 is YYEEEE in the germline V gene. With V trimmed by 7 bases and J by 4 bases, 6 bases remained unmatched. The CDR3 length is 13 residues.

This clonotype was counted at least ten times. The CDR3 coding sequence is TGTGCCAGCAGCTTAAAGACCACAGGACCTGGAAACACCATATATTTT. This encodes CASSLKTTGPGNTIYF. The chain links TRBV7-9 to TRBJ1-3; D is possibly TRBD1 (5 bases). The CDR3 is made up of 16 amino acids. CDR1 SEHNR and CDR2 FQNEAQ come from the germline V gene (reference sequence). Trimming removed 2 bases from V and 2 bases from J, with 13 bases in between.

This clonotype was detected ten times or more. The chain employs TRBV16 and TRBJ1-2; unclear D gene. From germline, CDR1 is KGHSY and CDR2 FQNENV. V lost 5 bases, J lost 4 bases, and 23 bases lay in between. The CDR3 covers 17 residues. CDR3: CASSWLWVVRKTYGYTF. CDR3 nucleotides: TGTGCCAGCAGCTGGCTGTGGGTCGTTAGAAAGACCTATGGCTACACCTTC.

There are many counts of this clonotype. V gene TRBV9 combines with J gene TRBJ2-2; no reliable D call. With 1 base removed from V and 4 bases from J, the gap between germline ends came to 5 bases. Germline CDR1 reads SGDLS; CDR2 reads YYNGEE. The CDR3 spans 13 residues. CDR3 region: CASSVQGTGELFF. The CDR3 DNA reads TGTGCCAGCAGCGTACAAGGCACCGGGGAGCTGTTTTTT.

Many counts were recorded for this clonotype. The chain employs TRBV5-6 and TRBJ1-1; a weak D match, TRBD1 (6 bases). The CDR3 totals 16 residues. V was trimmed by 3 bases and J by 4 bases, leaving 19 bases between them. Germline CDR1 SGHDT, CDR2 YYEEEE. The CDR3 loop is CASSYPIGQRGTEAFF. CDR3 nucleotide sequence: TGTGCCAGCAGCTATCCAATCGGACAGAGGGGCACTGAAGCTTTCTTT.

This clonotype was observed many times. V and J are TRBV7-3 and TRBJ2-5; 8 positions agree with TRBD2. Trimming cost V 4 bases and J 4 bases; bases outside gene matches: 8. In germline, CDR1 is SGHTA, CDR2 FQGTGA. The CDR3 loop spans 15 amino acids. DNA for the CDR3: TGTGCCAGCAGCTCGGCGGGAGGCCGAAGAGAGACCCAGTACTTC. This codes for CASSSAGGRRETQYF.

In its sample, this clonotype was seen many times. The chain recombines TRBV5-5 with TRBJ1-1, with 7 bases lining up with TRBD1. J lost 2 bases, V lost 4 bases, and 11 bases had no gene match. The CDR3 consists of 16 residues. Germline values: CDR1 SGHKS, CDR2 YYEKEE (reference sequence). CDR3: CASSRRQGLINTEAFF. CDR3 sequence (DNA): TGTGCCAGCAGCCGCCGACAGGGACTCATAAACACTGAAGCTTTCTTT.

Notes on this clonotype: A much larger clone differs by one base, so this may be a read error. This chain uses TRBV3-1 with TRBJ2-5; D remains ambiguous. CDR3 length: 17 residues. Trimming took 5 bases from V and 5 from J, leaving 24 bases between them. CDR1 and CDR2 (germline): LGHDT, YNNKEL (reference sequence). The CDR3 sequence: CASSGGDPISFPETQYF. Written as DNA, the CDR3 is TGTGCCAGCAGCGGTGGCGATCCCATTTCTTTCCCTGAGACCCAGTACTTC.